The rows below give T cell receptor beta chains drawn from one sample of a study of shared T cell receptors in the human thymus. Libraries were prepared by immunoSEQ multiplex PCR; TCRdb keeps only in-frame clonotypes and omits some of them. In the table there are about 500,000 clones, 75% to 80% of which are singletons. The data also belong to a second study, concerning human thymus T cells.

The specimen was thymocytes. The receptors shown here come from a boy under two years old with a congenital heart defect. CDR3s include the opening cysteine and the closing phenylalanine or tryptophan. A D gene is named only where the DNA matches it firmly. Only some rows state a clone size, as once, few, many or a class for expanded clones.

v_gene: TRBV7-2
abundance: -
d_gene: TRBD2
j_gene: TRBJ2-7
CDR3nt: TGTGCCAGCAGCTCCTCGAGCGGGAGCGGGCCCTACGAGCAGTACTTC
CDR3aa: CASSSSSGSGPYEQYF

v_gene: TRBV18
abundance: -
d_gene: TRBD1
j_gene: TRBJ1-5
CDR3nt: TGTGCCAGCTCACGGGACAGGGTGAACGGTCAGCCCCAGCATTTT
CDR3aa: CASSRDRVNGQPQHF

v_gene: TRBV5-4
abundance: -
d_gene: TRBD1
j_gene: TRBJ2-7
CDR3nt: TGTGCCAGCAGCCTCTCGGGACAGGGGGCCTACGAGCAGTACTTC
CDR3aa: CASSLSGQGAYEQYF

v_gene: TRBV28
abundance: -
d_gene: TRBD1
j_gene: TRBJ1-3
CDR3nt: TGTGCCAGCAGCGGGACAGGCTCAGGGGGAAACACCATATATTTT
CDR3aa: CASSGTGSGGNTIYF

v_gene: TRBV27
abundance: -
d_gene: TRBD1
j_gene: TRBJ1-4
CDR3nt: TGTGCCAGCAGTTTAGGGACAGGGACCAATAATGAAAAACTGTTTTTT
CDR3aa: CASSLGTGTNNEKLFF

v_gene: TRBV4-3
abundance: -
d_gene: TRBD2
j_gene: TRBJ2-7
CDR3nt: TGCGCCAGCAGCCAAGATTCCTCTCGCGGGACTACGGGTACCTACGAGCAGTACTTC
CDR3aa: CASSQDSSRGTTGTYEQYF

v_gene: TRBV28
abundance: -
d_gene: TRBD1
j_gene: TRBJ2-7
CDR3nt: TGTGCCAGCAGGGGGGGATCGGCCCGGGACAGGGGGCCGAACGAGCAGTACTTC
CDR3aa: CASRGGSARDRGPNEQYF

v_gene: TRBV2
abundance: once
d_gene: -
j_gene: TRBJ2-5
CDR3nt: TGTGCCAGCAGGAGGCGACAGTCTAACAGTGGGACCCAGTACTTC
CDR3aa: CASRRRQSNSGTQYF

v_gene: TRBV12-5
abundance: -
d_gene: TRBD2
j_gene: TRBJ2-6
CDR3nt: TGTGCTAGTGGCTCACTAACCGGGGGGTCTGGGGCCAACGTCCTGACTTTC
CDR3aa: CASGSLTGGSGANVLTF

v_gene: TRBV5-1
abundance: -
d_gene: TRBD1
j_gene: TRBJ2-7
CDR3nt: TGCGCCAGCAGCAGCCGGGGACAGGAGGAAGGCGAGCAGTACTTC
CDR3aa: CASSSRGQEEGEQYF

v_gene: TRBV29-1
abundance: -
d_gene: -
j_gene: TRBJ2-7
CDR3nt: TGCAGCGTTGAGGACAGCGAACCCTACGAGCAGTACTTC
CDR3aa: CSVEDSEPYEQYF

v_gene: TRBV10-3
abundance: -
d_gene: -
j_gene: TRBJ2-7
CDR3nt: TGTGCCATCAGTTCTAGCGATTCCTACGAGCAGTACTTC
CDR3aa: CAISSSDSYEQYF

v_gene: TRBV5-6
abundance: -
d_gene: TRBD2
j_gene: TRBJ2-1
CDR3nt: TGTGCCAGCAGTGTTGACCTAGCGGGATACAATGAGCAGTTCTTC
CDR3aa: CASSVDLAGYNEQFF

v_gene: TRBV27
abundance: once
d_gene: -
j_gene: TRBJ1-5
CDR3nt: TGTGCCAGCAGCAAATCAAGCAATCAGCCCCAGCATTTT
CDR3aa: CASSKSSNQPQHF

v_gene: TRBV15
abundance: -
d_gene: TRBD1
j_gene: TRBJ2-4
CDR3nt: TGTGCCACCAGCTTCCGGACAGGGACCCTTATTCAGTACTTC
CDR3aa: CATSFRTGTLIQYF

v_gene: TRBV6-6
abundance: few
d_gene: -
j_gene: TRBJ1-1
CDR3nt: TGTGCCAGCAGTTTCCAGGGAAAGACTGAAGCTTTCTTT
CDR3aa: CASSFQGKTEAFF

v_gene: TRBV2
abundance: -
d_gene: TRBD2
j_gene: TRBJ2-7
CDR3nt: TGTGCCAGCAGATACGGGACTAGCGGGCTTGACGAGCAGTACTTC
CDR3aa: CASRYGTSGLDEQYF

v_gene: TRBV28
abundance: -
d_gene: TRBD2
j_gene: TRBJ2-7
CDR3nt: TGTGCCAGCAGCCGCCCGCCTCCGGGCGGGAGGGGCAACGAGCAGTACTTC
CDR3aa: CASSRPPPGGRGNEQYF

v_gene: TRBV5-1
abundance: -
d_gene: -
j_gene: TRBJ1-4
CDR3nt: TGCGCCAGCAGCTCAGGGGCCACTAATGAAAAACTGTTTTTT
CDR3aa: CASSSGATNEKLFF

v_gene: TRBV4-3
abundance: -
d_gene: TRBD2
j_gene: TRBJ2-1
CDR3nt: TGCGCCAGCAGCCCGCGGCCAGCGGGAGGGCCACGGAATGAGCAGTTCTTC
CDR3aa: CASSPRPAGGPRNEQFF

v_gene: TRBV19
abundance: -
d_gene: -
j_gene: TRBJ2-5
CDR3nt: TGTGCCAGTAGTACTCGGACAGTTCAAGAGACCCAGTACTTC
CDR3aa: CASSTRTVQETQYF

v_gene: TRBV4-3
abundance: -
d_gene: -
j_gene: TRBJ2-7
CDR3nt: TGCGCCAGCAGCCAAGCCCCTTCTGGGGGGAAGGTGTACTACGAGCAGTACTTC
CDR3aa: CASSQAPSGGKVYYEQYF

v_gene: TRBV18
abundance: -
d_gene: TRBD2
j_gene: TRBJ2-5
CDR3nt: TGTGCCAGCTCACCACCGGCCAGCGGGGGACCCGGAGGGACCCAGTACTTC
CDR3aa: CASSPPASGGPGGTQYF

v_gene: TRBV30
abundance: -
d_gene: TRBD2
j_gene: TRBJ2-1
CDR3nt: TGTGCCTGGAGTGTAATAAGACTAGCGGGAGCTTTTAGGAATGAGCAGTTCTTC
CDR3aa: CAWSVIRLAGAFRNEQFF

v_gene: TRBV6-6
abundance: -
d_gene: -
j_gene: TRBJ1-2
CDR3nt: TGTGCCAGCAGCAGGACAGACTATGGCTACACCTTC
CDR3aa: CASSRTDYGYTF

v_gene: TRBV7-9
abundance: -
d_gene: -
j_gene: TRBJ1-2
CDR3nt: TGTGCCAGCAGCTTAGAGCAAATCCCGTATGGCTACACCTTC
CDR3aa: CASSLEQIPYGYTF

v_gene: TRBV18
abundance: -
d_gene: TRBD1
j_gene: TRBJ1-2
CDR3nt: TGTGCCAGCTCACCCGGACAGGGACCTGACTACACCTTC
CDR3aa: CASSPGQGPDYTF

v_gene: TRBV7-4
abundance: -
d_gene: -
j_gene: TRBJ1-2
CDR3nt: TGTGCCAGCAGCTTACTACCGGGAAACTATGGCTACACCTTC
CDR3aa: CASSLLPGNYGYTF

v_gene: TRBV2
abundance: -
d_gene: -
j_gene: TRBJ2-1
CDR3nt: TGTGCCAGCAGTACAGCTTACAATGAGCAGTTCTTC
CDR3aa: CASSTAYNEQFF

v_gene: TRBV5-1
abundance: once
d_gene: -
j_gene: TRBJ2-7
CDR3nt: TGCGCCAGCAGAGGGGATGACGAGCAGTACTTC
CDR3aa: CASRGDDEQYF

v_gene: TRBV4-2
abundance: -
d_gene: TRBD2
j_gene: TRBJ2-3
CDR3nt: TGTGCCAGCAGCCAAGTTCGGTTAACCGCATATCAAGCGGGAGGCGCAGATACGCAGTATTTT
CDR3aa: CASSQVRLTAYQAGGADTQYF

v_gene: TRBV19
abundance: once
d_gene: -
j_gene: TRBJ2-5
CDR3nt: TGTGCCAGTAGTTCGGGGGGCGGGGATCCCAAAGGGGAGACCCAGTACTTC
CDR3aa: CASSSGGGDPKGETQYF

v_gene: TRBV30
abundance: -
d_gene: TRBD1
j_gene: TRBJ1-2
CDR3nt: TGTGCCTGGAGAAAACAGGGGGACTATGGCTACACCTTC
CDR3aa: CAWRKQGDYGYTF

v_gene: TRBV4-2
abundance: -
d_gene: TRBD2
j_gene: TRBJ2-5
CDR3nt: TGTGCCAGCAGCCAAGATCTGAGGACTAGCGGGCTACAAGAGACCCAGTACTTC
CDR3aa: CASSQDLRTSGLQETQYF

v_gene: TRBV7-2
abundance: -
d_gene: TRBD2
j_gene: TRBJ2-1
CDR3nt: TGTGCCAGCAGCTTTAGCGGGAGTGGTGAGCAGTTCTTC
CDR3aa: CASSFSGSGEQFF

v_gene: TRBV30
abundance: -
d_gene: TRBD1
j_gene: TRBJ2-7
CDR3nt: TGTGCCTGGAGTCCGCGGACAGGGATGGCTGGGGACGAGCAGTACTTC
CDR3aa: CAWSPRTGMAGDEQYF

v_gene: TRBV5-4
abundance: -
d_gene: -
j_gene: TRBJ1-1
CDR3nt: TGTGCCAGCAGCTTGGGAGGGTTACACACTGAAGCTTTCTTT
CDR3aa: CASSLGGLHTEAFF

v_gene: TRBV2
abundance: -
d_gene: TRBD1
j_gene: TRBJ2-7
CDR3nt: TGTGCCAGCGTCGCTGATATGGACAGGATCTACGAGCAGTACTTC
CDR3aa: CASVADMDRIYEQYF

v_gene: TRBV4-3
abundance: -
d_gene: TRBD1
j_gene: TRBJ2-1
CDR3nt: TGCGCCAGCAGCCACCGAGACAGGGGGCCATACAATGAGCAGTTCTTC
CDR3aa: CASSHRDRGPYNEQFF

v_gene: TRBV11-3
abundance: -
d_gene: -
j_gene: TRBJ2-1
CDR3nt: TGTGCCAGCAGTCGCCGTAGCGGAAGCTCCTACAATGAGCAGTTCTTC
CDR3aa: CASSRRSGSSYNEQFF

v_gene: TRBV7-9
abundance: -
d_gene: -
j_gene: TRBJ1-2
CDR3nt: TGTGCCAGCAGCCCCCGGGAGGACTATGGCTACACCTTC
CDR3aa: CASSPREDYGYTF

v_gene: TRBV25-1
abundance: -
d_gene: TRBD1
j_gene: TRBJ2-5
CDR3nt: TGTGCCAGCAGGGGGGACAGGGGTCAACAAGAGACCCAGTACTTC
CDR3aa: CASRGDRGQQETQYF

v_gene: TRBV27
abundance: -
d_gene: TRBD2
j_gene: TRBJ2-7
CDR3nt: TGTGCCAGCAGTTTACCGGGACTAGCGGGAACCTACGAGCAGTACTTC
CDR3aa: CASSLPGLAGTYEQYF

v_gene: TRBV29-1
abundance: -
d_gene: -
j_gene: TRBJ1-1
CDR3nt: TGCAGCGTCGGATTGAGGAGGGCGAACACTGAAGCTTTCTTT
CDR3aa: CSVGLRRANTEAFF

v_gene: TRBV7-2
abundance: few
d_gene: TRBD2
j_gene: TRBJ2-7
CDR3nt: TGTGCCAGCAGCTTAGGGGGCGGGAGGGCCCCCGAGCAGTACTTC
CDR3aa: CASSLGGGRAPEQYF

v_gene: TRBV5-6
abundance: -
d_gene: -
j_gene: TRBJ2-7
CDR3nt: TGTGCCAGCAGCTTGACGGTGGACGAGCAGTACTTC
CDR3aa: CASSLTVDEQYF

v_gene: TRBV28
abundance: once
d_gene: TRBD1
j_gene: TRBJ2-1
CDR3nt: TGTGCCAGCTTTCCATTTCGGACAGGGAACTACAATGAGCAGTTCTTC
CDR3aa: CASFPFRTGNYNEQFF

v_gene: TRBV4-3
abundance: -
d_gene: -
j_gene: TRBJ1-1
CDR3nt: TGCGCCAGCAGCCAAACAGGGCTCACTGAAGCTTTCTTT
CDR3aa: CASSQTGLTEAFF